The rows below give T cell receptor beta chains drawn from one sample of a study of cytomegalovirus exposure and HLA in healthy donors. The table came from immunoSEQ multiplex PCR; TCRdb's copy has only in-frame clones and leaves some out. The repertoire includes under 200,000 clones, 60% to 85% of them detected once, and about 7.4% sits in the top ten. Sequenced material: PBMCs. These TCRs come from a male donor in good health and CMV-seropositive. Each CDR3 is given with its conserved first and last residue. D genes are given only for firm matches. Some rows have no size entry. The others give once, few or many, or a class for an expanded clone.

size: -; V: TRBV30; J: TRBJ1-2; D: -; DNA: TGTGCCTGGAGTATACTGACAGGCAAGGAGAGCGGCTACACCTTC; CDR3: CAWSILTGKESGYTF
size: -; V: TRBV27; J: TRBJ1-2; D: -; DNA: TGTGCCAGCGGTCCATCCGAGGCTCCCTATGGCTACACCTTC; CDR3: CASGPSEAPYGYTF
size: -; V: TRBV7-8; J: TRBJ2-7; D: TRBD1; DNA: TGTGCCAGCAGCCCACGACAGGGGGCGGAAGAGCAGTACTTC; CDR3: CASSPRQGAEEQYF
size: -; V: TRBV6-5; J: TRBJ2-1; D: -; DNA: TGTGCCAGCAGTTCGAACGGGGGTATCGGTAATGAGCAGTTCTTC; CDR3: CASSSNGGIGNEQFF
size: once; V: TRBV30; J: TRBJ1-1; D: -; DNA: TGTGCCTGGAGGGATATGACAGGGAACACTGAAGCTTTCTTT; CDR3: CAWRDMTGNTEAFF
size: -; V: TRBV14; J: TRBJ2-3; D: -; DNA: TGTGCCAGCAGCCAAGTGAGAGCAAATACGCAGTATTTT; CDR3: CASSQVRANTQYF
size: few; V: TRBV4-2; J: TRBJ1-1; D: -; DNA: TGTGCCAGCAGCCGCGAGAGGGTACACACTGAAGCTTTCTTT; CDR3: CASSRERVHTEAFF
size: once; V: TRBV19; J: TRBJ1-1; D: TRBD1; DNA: TGTGCCAGTAGGACAGGGGCGAACACTGAAGCTTTCTTT; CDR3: CASRTGANTEAFF
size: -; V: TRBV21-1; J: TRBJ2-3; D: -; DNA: TGTGCCAGCAGCAAACTACTACCGACCACAGATACGCAGTATTTT; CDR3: CASSKLLPTTDTQYF
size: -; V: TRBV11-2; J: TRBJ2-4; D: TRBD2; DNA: TGTGCCAGCAGCCCGGGACTAGCGGGGGGGATTATAGCCAAAAACATTCAGTACTTC; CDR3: CASSPGLAGGIIAKNIQYF
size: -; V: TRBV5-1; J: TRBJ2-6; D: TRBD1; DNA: TGCGCCAGCAGCTCCGACAGGGTCCTCACCTCTGGGGCCAACGTCCTGACTTTC; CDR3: CASSSDRVLTSGANVLTF
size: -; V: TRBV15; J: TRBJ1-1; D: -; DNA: TGTGCCACCAGCAATGCAGGTAACACTGAAGCTTTCTTT; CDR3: CATSNAGNTEAFF
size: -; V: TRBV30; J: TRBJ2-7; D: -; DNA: TGTGCCTGGAGTCGTACTAGGAGCTCCTACGAGCAGTACTTC; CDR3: CAWSRTRSSYEQYF
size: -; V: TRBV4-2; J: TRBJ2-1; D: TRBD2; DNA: TGTGCCAGCAGCCAACTAGCGGGGGGGCCGGGCAATGAGCAGTTCTTC; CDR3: CASSQLAGGPGNEQFF
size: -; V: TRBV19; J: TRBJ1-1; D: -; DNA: TGTGCCAGTAGTATCCAACAGGCGAACACTGAAGCTTTCTTT; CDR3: CASSIQQANTEAFF
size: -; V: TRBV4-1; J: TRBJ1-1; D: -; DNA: TGCGCCAGCAGCCAAGTTAGATTAGAGGCTGAAGCTTTCTTT; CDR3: CASSQVRLEAEAFF
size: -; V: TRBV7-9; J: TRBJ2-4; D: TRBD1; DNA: TGTTCCAGCAGCTCCCCGGGACAGGGAAACATTCAGTACTTC; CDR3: CSSSSPGQGNIQYF
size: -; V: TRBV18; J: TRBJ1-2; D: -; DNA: TGTGCCAGCTCACCACCGAGAGCGGGTGGGGACGGCTACACCTTC; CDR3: CASSPPRAGGDGYTF
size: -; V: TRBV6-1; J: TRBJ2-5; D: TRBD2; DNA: TGTGCCAGCAGCCGACTAGCGGGGATTGGAGAGACCCAGTACTTC; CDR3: CASSRLAGIGETQYF
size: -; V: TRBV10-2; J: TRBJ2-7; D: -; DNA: TGCGCCAGCAGGACGGGAAGCTACGAGCAGTACTTC; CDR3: CASRTGSYEQYF
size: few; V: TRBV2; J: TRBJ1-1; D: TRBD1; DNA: TGTGCCAGCAGAGCTCAACCCCGGGACAGATACCGCCGTGGCACTGAAGCTTTCTTT; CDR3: CASRAQPRDRYRRGTEAFF
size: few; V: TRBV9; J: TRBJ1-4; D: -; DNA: TGTGCCAGCAGCAGCGGGGGCTTAGGTCATGAAAAACTGTTTTTT; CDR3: CASSSGGLGHEKLFF
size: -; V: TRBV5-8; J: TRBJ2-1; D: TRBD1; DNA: TGTGCCAGCAGCTTGGGGACAGGAATTGAGCAGTTCTTC; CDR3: CASSLGTGIEQFF
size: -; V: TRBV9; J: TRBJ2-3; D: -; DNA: TGTGCCAGCAGCGTAGCCCCCGGACAGAGGGCGCAGTATTTT; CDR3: CASSVAPGQRAQYF
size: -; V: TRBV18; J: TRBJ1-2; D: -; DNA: TGTGCCAGCTCTACCGAGTACAGGGCCTATGGCTACACCTTC; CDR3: CASSTEYRAYGYTF
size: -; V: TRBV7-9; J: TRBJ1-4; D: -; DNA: TGTGCCAGCAGCTTAAGGTCAGGGAAAGGTGAAAAACTGTTTTTT; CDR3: CASSLRSGKGEKLFF
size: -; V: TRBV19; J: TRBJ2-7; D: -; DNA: TGTGCCAGTAGTGAGACAACCGCCGGGAAATGGGAGCAGTACTTC; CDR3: CASSETTAGKWEQYF
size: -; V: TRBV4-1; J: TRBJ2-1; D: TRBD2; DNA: TGCGCCAGCAGCCAAGTACTTAGCGGGGGGGCGCGCAATGAGCAGTTCTTC; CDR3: CASSQVLSGGARNEQFF
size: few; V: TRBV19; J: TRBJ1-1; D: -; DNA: TGTGCCACCTCCACCGGGAAGGGTCGTGTCACTGAAGCTTTCTTT; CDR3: CATSTGKGRVTEAFF
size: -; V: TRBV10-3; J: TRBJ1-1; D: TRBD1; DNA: TGTGCCATCAATAGTGGGCAGGGGGCCAGTGGAACTGAAGCTTTCTTT; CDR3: CAINSGQGASGTEAFF
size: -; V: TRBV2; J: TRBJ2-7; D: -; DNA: TGTGCCAGCAGCTGGGGGGACGAGCAGTACTTC; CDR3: CASSWGDEQYF
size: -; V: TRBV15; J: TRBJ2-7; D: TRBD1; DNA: TGTGCCACCAGCAGAGTTGGACAGGGTCCCCACGAGCAGTACTTC; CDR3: CATSRVGQGPHEQYF
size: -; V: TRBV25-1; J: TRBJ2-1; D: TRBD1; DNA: TGTGCCAGCAGTGAGGGGCCTGGGGACAGCCCCTACAATGAGCAGTTCTTC; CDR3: CASSEGPGDSPYNEQFF
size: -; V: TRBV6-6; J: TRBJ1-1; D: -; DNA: TGTGCCAGCAGTACCCTACTCACTGAAGCTTTCTTT; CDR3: CASSTLLTEAFF
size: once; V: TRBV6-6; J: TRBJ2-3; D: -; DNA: TGTGCCAGCAGTTACTATCAGGGGATAGATACGCAGTATTTT; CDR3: CASSYYQGIDTQYF
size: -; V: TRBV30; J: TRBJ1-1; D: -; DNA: TGTGCCTGGAGTGTAGGACATTGGGACACTGAAGCTTTCTTT; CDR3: CAWSVGHWDTEAFF
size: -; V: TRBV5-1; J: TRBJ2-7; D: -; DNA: TGCGCCAGCAGCTTGGTAGGGAGCTACGAGCAGTACTTC; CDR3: CASSLVGSYEQYF
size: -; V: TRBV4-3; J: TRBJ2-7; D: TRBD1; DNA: TGCGCCAGCAGCCACACGGGACAGGGGGACAACGAGCAGTACTTC; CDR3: CASSHTGQGDNEQYF
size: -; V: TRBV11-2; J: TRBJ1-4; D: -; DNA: TGTGCCAGCAGCAGGGGGACAACTAATGAAAAACTGTTTTTT; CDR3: CASSRGTTNEKLFF
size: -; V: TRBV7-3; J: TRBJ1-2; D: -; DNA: TGTGCCAGCAGCTTTGATGGGGCGCGGGGCTACACCTTC; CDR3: CASSFDGARGYTF